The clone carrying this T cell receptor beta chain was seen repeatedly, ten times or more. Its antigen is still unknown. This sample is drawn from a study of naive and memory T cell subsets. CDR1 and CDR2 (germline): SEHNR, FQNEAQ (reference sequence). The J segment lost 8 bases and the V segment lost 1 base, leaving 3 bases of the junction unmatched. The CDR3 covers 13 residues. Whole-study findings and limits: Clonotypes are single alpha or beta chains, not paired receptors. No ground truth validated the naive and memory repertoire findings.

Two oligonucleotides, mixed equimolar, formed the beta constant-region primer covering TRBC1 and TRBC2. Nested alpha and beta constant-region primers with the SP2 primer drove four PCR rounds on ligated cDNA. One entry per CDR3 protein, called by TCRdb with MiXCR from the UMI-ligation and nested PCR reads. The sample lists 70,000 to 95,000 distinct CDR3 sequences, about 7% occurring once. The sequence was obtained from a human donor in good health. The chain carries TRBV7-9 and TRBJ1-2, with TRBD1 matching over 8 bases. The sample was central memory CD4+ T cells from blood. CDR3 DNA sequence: TGTGCCAGCAGCTTAGTTGGACAGGGAGGCTACACCTTC. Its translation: CASSLVGQGGYTF.